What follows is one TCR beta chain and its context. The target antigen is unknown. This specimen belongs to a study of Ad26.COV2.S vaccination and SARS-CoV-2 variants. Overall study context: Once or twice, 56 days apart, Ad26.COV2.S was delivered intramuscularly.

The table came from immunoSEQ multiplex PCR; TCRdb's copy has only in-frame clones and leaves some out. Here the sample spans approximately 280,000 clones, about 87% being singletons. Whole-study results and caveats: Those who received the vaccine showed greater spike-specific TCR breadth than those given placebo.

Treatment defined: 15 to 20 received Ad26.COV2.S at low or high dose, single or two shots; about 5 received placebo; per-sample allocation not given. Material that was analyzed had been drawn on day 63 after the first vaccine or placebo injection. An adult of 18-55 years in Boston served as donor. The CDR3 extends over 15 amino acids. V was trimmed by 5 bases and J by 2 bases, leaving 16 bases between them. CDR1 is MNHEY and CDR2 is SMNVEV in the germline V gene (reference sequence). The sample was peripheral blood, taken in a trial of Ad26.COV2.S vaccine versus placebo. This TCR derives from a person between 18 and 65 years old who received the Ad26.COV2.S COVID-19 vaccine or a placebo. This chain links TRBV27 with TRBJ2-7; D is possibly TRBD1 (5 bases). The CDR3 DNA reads TGTGCCAGCAGTCGGTCGTCCGTGGGGCCCTACGAGCAGTACTTC. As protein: CASSRSSVGPYEQYF.